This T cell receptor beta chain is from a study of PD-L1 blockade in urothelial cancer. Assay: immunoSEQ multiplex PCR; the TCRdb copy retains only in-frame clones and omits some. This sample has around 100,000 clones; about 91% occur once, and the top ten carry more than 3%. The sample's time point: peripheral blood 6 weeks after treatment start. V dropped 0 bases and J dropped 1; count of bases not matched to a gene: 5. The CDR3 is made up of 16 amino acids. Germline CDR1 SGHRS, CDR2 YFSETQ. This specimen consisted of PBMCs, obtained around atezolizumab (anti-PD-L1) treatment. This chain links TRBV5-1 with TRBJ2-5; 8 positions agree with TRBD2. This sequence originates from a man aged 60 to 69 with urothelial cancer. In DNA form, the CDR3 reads TGCGCCAGCAGCTTGGGGGCCCTAGCGGGCCAAGAGACCCAGTACTTC. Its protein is CASSLGALAGQETQYF.